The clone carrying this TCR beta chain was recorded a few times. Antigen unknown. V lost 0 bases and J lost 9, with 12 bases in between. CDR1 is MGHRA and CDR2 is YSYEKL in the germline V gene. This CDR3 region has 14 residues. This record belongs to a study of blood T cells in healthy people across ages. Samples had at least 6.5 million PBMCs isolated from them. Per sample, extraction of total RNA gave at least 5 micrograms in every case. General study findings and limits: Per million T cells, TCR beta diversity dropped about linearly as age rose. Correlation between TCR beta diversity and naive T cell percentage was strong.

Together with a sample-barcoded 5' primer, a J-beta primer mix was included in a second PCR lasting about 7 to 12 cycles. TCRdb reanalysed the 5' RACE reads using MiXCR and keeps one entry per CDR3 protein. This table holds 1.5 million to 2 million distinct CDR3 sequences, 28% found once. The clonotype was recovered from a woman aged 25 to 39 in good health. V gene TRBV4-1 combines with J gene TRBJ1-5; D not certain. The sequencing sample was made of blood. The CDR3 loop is CASSQDRGRWPQHF. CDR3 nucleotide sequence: TGCGCCAGCAGCCAAGATCGAGGCCGTTGGCCCCAGCATTTT.